The 4 T cell receptor beta chains below come from one sample, sequenced in a study of blood T cell repertoires in COVID-19 (dated by TCRdb to about 2020). Library method: the immunoSEQ multiplex PCR assay. TCRdb holds this immuneACCESS table with in-frame rearrangements only. Some clones are missing; in checked studies, unresolved V genes explain under half, and the rest has no known cause. The sample yields about 360,000 clones; around nine tenths were counted once. Just over 7% of the sample belongs to the ten largest clones. Sequenced: peripheral blood. Receptors originate from a woman aged 55-70 years with COVID-19, enrolled during active disease.

The chain is built from TRBV7-9 and TRBJ2-5; 8 bases map to TRBD2. In germline, CDR1 is SEHNR, CDR2 FQNEAQ (reference sequence). V shed 1 base and J 5 bases; nucleotides not matched to a gene: 6. The CDR3 spans 15 residues. CDR3 bases: TGTGCCAGCAGCTTAGACGGGGGGGCGCGTGAGACCCAGTACTTC. The encoded protein is CASSLDGGARETQYF.

The chain employs TRBV7-5 and TRBJ1-2; TRBD1, the table's D call, lacks a check against the DNA. TRBV7-5 counts as a pseudogene. The CDR3 consists of 15 residues. CDR3 nucleotides: TGTGTCAGAAGCTTACAGGACAGCCGAAGGTATGGCTACACCTTC. As protein: CVRSLQDSRRYGYTF.

V gene TRBV7-2 combines with J gene TRBJ1-1; D perhaps matches TRBD1 (5 bases). In germline, CDR1 is SGHTA, CDR2 FQGNSA. The CDR3 loop spans 14 amino acids. V dropped 4 bases and J dropped 5 bases, with 14 bases sitting between them. CDR3 protein: CASSSYFRETEAFF. DNA for the CDR3: TGTGCCAGCAGCTCCTACTTCAGGGAAACTGAAGCTTTCTTT.

The chain links TRBV27 to TRBJ1-1, with 9 bases that match TRBD1. The ends lost 5 bases at V and 6 bases at J; junction bases unmatched: 19. This CDR3 is 18 amino acids long. Germline V CDR1 and CDR2: MNHEY, SMNVEV (reference sequence). This CDR3 is CASSLPGTGRIGGAEAFF. For the CDR3, the DNA is TGTGCCAGCAGTCTACCAGGGACAGGGAGAATCGGAGGCGCTGAAGCTTTCTTT.